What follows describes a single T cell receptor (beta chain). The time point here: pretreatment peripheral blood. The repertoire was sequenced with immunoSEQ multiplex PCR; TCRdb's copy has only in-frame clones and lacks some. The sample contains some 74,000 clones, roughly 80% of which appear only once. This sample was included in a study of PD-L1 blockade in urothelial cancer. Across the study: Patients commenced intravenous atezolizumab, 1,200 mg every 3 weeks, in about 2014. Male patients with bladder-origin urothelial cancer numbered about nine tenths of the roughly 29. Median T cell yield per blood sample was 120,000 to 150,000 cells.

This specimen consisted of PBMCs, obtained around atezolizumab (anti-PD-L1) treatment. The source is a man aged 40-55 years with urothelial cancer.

The CDR3 DNA sequence: TGTGCCAGCAGTTTGCATGACCGGGACAGGGGTACCGGGGAGCTGTTTTTT. It translates to CASSLHDRDRGTGELFF. The J gene is TRBJ2-2, the V gene TRBV28; 10 positions match TRBD1. The CDR3 runs 17 residues. The junction had 9 bases not matched to a gene; V was cut back by 3 bases and J by 5 bases. Germline V CDR1 and CDR2: MDHEN, SYDVKM.